Described below is a single TCR beta chain sequence and its context. The antigen remains unidentified. The data originate from a study of beta chain features in type 1 diabetes. General study results and limits: Among patients, naive, central memory and Treg TCRB repertoires appeared more similar than among healthy donors.

The sequenced template was cDNA made from the entire isolated RNA. Sequencing was performed with immunoSEQ multiplex PCR; in TCRdb, only in-frame clones are kept and a portion is missing. The repertoire holds approximately 380,000 clones, about 14% seen once, with roughly 0.017% in the top ten. This CDR3 spans 15 amino acids. Between the trimmed V and J ends, which lost 3 bases and 2 bases, there was a span of 14 bases. Looked up from germline, CDR1 is LNHDA and CDR2 is SQIVND (reference sequence). The sequencing sample was made of naive CD4+ T cells from blood. The clonotype was recovered from a young woman in good health. The rearrangement uses TRBV19 and TRBJ2-7; tentatively, D is TRBD2 (5 bases). As DNA, the CDR3 is TGTGCCAGTAGTATTGGAAGCGGTTCTACCTACGAGCAGTACTTC. This sequence encodes CASSIGSGSTYEQYF. The full variable domain, in which reference TRBV19 and TRBJ2-7 provide the parts outside the CDR3, is DGGITQSPKYLFRKEGQNVTLSCEQNLNHDAMYWYRQDPGQGLRLIYYSQIVNDFQKGDIAEGYSVSREKKESFPLTVTSAQKNPTAFYLCASSIGSGSTYEQYFGPGTRLTVT.